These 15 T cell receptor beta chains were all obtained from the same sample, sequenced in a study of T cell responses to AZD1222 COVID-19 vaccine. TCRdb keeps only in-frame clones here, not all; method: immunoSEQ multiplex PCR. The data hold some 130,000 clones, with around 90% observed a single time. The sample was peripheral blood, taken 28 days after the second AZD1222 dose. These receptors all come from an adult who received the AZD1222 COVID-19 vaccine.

The CDR3 nucleotides read TGTGCCAGCAGCCTAGACAGGGCCGAAAAACTGTTTTTT. It yields the protein CASSLDRAEKLFF. This chain uses TRBV7-8 with TRBJ1-4, with 7 bases aligning to TRBD1. CDR1 SGHVS and CDR2 FQNEAQ come from the germline V gene. Trimming cost V 5 bases and J 8 bases; bases outside gene matches: 5. The CDR3 has 13 residues. Drawing the rest from reference TRBV7-8 and TRBJ1-4, the complete variable domain is GAGVSQSPRYKVAKRGQDVALRCDPISGHVSLFWYQQALGQGPEFLTYFQNEAQLDKSGLPSDRFFAERPEGSVSTLKIQRTQQEDSAVYLCASSLDRAEKLFFGSGTQLSVL.

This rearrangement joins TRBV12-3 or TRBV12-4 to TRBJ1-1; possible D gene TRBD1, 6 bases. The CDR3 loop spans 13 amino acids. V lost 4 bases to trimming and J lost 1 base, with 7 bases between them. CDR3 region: CASSYRENTEAFF. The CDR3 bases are TGTGCCAGCAGTTACAGGGAGAACACTGAAGCTTTCTTT.

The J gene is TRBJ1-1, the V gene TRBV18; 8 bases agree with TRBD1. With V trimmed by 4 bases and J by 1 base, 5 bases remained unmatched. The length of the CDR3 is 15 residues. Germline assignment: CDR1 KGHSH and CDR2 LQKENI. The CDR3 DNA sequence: TGTGCCAGCTCACTTAAACAGGGGGGGAACACTGAAGCTTTCTTT. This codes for CASSLKQGGNTEAFF.

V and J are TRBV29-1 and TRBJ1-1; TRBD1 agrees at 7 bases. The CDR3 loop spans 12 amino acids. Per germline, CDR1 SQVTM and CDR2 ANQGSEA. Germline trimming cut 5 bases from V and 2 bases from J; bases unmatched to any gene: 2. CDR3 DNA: TGCAGCGTTCGGGACAGTAACACTGAAGCTTTCTTT. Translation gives CSVRDSNTEAFF.

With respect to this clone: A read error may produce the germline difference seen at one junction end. CDR3 nucleotide sequence: TGTGCCAGCAGGGAAGCGGGAGGGCGTTTCTACGAGCAGTACTTC. Translated, it gives CASREAGGRFYEQYF. V is TRBV2 and J is TRBJ2-7; 10 bases align to TRBD2. The germline V gene has CDR1 SNHLY and CDR2 FYNNEI. CDR3 length: 15 residues.

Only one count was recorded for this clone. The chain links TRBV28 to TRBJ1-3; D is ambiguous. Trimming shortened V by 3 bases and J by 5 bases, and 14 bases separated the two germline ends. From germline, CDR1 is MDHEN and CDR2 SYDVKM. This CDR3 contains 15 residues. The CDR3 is CASSFLSALRNTIYF. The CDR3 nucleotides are TGTGCCAGCAGTTTTTTATCCGCACTAAGAAACACCATATATTTT.

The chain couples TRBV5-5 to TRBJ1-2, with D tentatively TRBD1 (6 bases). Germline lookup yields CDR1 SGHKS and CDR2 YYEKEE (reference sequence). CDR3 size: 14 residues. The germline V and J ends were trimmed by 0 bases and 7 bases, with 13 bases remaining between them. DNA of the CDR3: TGTGCCAGCAGCTTGGGGTACAGGGATAGTGGCTACACCTTC. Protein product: CASSLGYRDSGYTF.

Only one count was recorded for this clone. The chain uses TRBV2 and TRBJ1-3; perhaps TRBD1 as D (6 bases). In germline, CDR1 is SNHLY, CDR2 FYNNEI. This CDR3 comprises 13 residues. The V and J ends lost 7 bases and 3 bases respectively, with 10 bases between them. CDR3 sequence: CASKGGLGNTIYF. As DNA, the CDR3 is TGTGCCAGCAAGGGGGGGCTTGGAAACACCATATATTTT.

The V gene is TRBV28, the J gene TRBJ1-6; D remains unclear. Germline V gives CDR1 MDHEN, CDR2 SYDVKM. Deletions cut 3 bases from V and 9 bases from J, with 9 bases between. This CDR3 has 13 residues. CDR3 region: CASSFSTTSPLHF. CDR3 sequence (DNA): TGTGCCAGCAGTTTTTCGACTACTTCACCCCTCCACTTT.

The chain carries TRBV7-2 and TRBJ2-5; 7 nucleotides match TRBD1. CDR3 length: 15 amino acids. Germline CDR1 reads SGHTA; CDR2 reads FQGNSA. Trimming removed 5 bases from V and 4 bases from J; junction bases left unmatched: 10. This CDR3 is CASSPQTGWGETQYF. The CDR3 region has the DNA TGTGCCAGCAGCCCCCAGACAGGGTGGGGAGAGACCCAGTACTTC.

The CDR3 sequence: CASSWTRGAQYF. The CDR3 nucleotides read TGCGCCAGCAGCTGGACGAGGGGGGCCCAGTACTTC. The V and J genes are TRBV5-1 and TRBJ2-5; D assignment may be TRBD1 or TRBD2 (6 bases each). Per germline, CDR1 SGHRS and CDR2 YFSETQ. Trimming shortened V by 3 bases and J by 9 bases, and 12 bases separated the two germline ends. CDR3 size: 12 residues.

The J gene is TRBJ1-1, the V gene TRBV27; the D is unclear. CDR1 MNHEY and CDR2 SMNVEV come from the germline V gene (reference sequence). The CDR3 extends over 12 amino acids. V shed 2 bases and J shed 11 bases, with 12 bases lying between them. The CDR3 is CASSLPDQRAFF. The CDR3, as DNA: TGTGCCAGCAGTTTACCGGACCAACGGGCTTTCTTT.

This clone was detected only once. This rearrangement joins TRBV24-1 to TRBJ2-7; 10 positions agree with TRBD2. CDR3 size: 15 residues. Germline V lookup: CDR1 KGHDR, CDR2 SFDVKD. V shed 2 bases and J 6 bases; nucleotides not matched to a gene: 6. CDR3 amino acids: CATSDWPSGSGEQYF. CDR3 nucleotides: TGTGCCACCAGTGATTGGCCTAGCGGGAGTGGCGAGCAGTACTTC.

The CDR3 region is CSVEAETGSHYGYTF. In nucleotides, the CDR3 is TGCAGCGTTGAAGCCGAGACAGGGAGTCACTATGGCTACACCTTC. This chain joins TRBV29-1 and TRBJ1-2; 7 nucleotides line up with TRBD1. Unmatched junction bases numbered 8, after V lost 1 base and J lost 3 bases. Germline assignment: CDR1 SQVTM and CDR2 ANQGSEA. The CDR3 sequence is 15 residues long.

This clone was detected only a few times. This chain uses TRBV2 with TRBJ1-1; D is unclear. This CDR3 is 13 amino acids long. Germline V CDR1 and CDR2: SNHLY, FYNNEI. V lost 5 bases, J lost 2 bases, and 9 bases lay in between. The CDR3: CASSQEENTEAFF. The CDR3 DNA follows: TGTGCCAGCAGTCAAGAGGAAAACACTGAAGCTTTCTTT.